The next 26 T cell receptor beta chains were all read from a single sample in a study of T cell responses to AZD1222 COVID-19 vaccine. Produced via immunoSEQ multiplex PCR; TCRdb's table is partial and in-frame only. The data contain fewer than 120,000 clones, 88% of them singletons. Material: peripheral blood, obtained on day 0 of AZD1222 vaccination. The receptors were gathered from an adult in good health.

The CDR3 DNA sequence: TGTGCCAGCAGAAGGACCTACGAGCAGTACTTC. Amino acid sequence: CASRRTYEQYF. The V gene is TRBV25-1, the J gene TRBJ2-7; D not certain. Trimming shortened V by 6 bases and J by 2 bases, and 5 bases separated the two germline ends. This CDR3 region has 11 residues. Germline V lookup: CDR1 MGHDK, CDR2 SYGVNS.

The gene calls are TRBV6-1 and TRBJ1-5; D is possibly TRBD1 (5 bases). The CDR3 loop spans 16 amino acids. Germline V gene data show CDR1 as MNHNS and CDR2 as SASEGT. V was clipped by 1 base and J by 6 bases, with 16 bases between them. CDR3 amino acids: CASSEDEGQGAQPQHF. Written as DNA, the CDR3 is TGTGCCAGCAGTGAAGATGAGGGGCAGGGCGCTCAGCCCCAGCATTTT.

The J gene is TRBJ1-1, the V gene TRBV14, with 7 bases fitting TRBD1. The CDR3 is 13 residues long. The germline gives CDR1 SGHDN, CDR2 FVKESK. J gave up 11 bases and V 4 bases, and 10 bases lay outside the gene matches. CDR3 in DNA: TGTGCCAGCAGCCCCACGGACAGGAAAGCGGCTTTCTTT. Protein: CASSPTDRKAAFF.

The chain uses TRBV11-2 and TRBJ2-7; D remains unclear. The CDR3 consists of 12 residues. Trimming removed 0 bases at V and 2 bases at J, with 2 bases between. Germline CDR1 reads SGHAT; CDR2 reads FQNNGV. The CDR3 nucleotides read TGTGCCAGCAGCTTAGAGACCTACGAGCAGTACTTC. This gives the protein CASSLETYEQYF.

Only a few counts were recorded for this clone. The chain couples TRBV4-1 to TRBJ2-1; the match to TRBD1 covers 10 bases. Germline trimming cut 1 base from V and 0 bases from J; bases unmatched to any gene: 3. Per germline, CDR1 MGHRA and CDR2 YSYEKL. The CDR3 length is 17 residues. The CDR3 DNA follows: TGCGCCAGCAGCCAAGCCCGGACAGGGGGCTCCTACAATGAGCAGTTCTTC. Translating it yields CASSQARTGGSYNEQFF.

This chain's CDR3 is CASSEDVWSDGYTF. As DNA, the CDR3 is TGTGCCAGCAGTGAAGACGTTTGGTCGGATGGCTACACCTTC. This sequence joins TRBV2 and TRBJ1-2, with D unresolved. Trimming cost V 1 base and J 6 bases, with 12 bases left between them. The germline gives CDR1 SNHLY, CDR2 FYNNEI. The CDR3 has 14 amino acids.

V usage is TRBV5-4 and J usage is TRBJ2-2, with a weak D call TRBD2 (6 bases). CDR1 and CDR2 from the germline V gene are SGHNT and YYREEE (reference sequence). The CDR3 totals 13 residues. V lost 4 bases and J 9 bases, leaving 13 bases between the germline ends. CDR3 DNA sequence: TGTGCCAGCAGCCTGGAGGGGCTCCGGGAGCTGTTTTTT. It yields the protein CASSLEGLRELFF.

The chain recombines TRBV4-1 with TRBJ1-2, with 7 bases aligning to TRBD1. Per the germline V gene, CDR1 is MGHRA and CDR2 is YSYEKL. CDR3 length: 15 residues. J was trimmed by 6 bases and V by 1 base; bases with no gene match: 8. CDR3: CASSQALDRRDGYTF. The CDR3 coding sequence is TGCGCCAGCAGCCAAGCCCTGGACAGGCGGGATGGCTACACCTTC.

The chain has TRBV7-6 and TRBJ2-7; 7 bases agree with TRBD2. V dropped 1 base and J dropped 9; count of bases not matched to a gene: 12. Germline V gene lookup returns CDR1 SGHVS and CDR2 FNYEAQ. This CDR3 is built from 15 residues. The DNA of the CDR3 is TGTGCCAGCAGCTTAGTGCGGGAGTCGTCGGCTGGGCAGTACTTC. Amino acid sequence: CASSLVRESSAGQYF.

V gene TRBV27 combines with J gene TRBJ1-2, with 7 positions matching TRBD1. The V gene end was trimmed by 5 bases and the J gene end by 2 bases; junction bases not matched to a gene: 14. CDR1 and CDR2 from the germline V gene are MNHEY and SMNVEV (reference sequence). The CDR3 is made up of 17 amino acids. The CDR3 sequence is CASSPTGTAYKNYGYTF. DNA of the CDR3: TGTGCCAGCAGTCCTACCGGGACAGCTTACAAAAACTATGGCTACACCTTC.

The chain has TRBV5-1 and TRBJ2-3; D unclear. CDR1 and CDR2 from the germline V gene are SGHRS and YFSETQ. This CDR3 spans 15 amino acids. V lost 4 bases to trimming and J lost 3 bases, with 15 bases between them. The CDR3 protein is CASSLSGSQTDTQYF. The CDR3 DNA sequence: TGCGCCAGCAGCCTGTCCGGCAGTCAGACAGATACGCAGTATTTT.

There are a few counts of this clone. This chain uses TRBV16 with TRBJ1-2; D is unclear. Germline-derived CDR1 and CDR2 are KGHSY and FQNENV. This CDR3 region has 17 residues. The V and J ends lost 6 bases and 0 bases respectively, with 20 bases between them. The CDR3 DNA follows: TGTGCCAGCAGTAGCCAACGCCTGACACGGACTAACTATGGCTACACCTTC. Translation gives CASSSQRLTRTNYGYTF.

This chain connects TRBV11-2 to TRBJ1-5; tentative D call: TRBD1 (5 bases). The CDR3 consists of 16 residues. CDR1 is SGHAT, CDR2 FQNNGV, per germline. The germline V and J ends were trimmed by 5 bases and 6 bases, with 20 bases remaining between them. This CDR3 reads CASSLTRVGVSQPQHF. DNA for the CDR3: TGTGCCAGCAGCCTGACCAGGGTCGGCGTCAGTCAGCCCCAGCATTTT.

This chain links TRBV2 with TRBJ2-7; 9 bases fit TRBD1. Germline CDR1 SNHLY, CDR2 FYNNEI. CDR3 size: 13 residues. The V and J ends lost 7 bases and 3 bases, in that order; junction bases with no gene match: 4. The CDR3 coding sequence is TGTGCCAGCAATTTGGACAGGGGCTACGAGCAGTACTTC. It yields the protein CASNLDRGYEQYF.

CDR3 sequence (DNA): TGCGCCAGCAGCTTGAGGGCATCGAACACTGAAGCTTTCTTT. It codes for CASSLRASNTEAFF. The chain carries TRBV5-1 and TRBJ1-1; no definite D call. This CDR3 region has 14 residues. Germline loops: CDR1 SGHRS, CDR2 YFSETQ. V was clipped by 1 base and J by 1 base, with 8 bases between them. Looking up the rest from reference TRBV5-1 and TRBJ1-1 gives the full variable domain: KAGVTQTPRYLIKTRGQQVTLSCSPISGHRSVSWYQQTPGQGLQFLFEYFSETQRNKGNFPGRFSGRQFSNSRSEMNVSTLELGDSALYLCASSLRASNTEAFFGQGTRLTVV.

The rearrangement uses TRBV29-1 and TRBJ2-1, with D possibly matching TRBD2 (6 bases). Germline loops: CDR1 SQVTM, CDR2 ANQGSEA. V was cut by 6 bases and J by 1 base, with 13 bases left in between. This CDR3 is built from 14 residues. CDR3 nucleotide sequence: TGCAGCGTCAAGGATCGGGGGTCCTACAATGAGCAGTTCTTC. This sequence encodes CSVKDRGSYNEQFF.

The chain carries TRBV2 and TRBJ1-1; TRBD1 agrees at 7 bases. Per the germline V gene, CDR1 is SNHLY and CDR2 is FYNNEI. The CDR3 has 11 amino acids. V lost 7 bases and J lost 11; bases outside the gene matches: 7. The CDR3 DNA is TGTGCCAGCATCACAGGGGTTTCGGCTTTCTTT. Translated: CASITGVSAFF.

The V gene is TRBV10-1, the J gene TRBJ1-1, with TRBD1 as a possible D gene (6 bases). Trimming pared 7 bases from V and 0 bases from J, leaving 9 bases between. Germline loops: CDR1 WNHNN, CDR2 SYGVQD (reference sequence). The CDR3 consists of 13 residues. For the CDR3, the DNA is TGCGCCAGCAAGGGACACTTGAACACTGAAGCTTTCTTT. This gives the protein CASKGHLNTEAFF.

This clone was seen just once. V and J are TRBV6-2 or TRBV6-3 and TRBJ1-5, with D tentatively TRBD1 (5 bases). This CDR3 is built from 17 residues. Germline V CDR1 and CDR2: MNHEY, SVGEGT. The V gene lost 6 bases and the J gene lost 3 bases, with 21 bases spanning the gap. The CDR3 nucleotides are TGTGCCAGCAGCCTCGGGGACGTCACACGGGCCAATCAGCCCCAGCATTTT. It encodes CASSLGDVTRANQPQHF.

The chain links TRBV7-6 to TRBJ2-1; 7 bases are a match to TRBD2. Looked up from germline, CDR1 is SGHVS and CDR2 is FNYEAQ. V shed 4 bases, J shed 9 bases, and the junction held 9 bases outside the gene matches. CDR3 length: 14 amino acids. DNA of the CDR3: TGTGCCAGCAGCTCCCGGGAACGGGAGGCTGAGCAGTTCTTC. Translated: CASSSREREAEQFF. Variable domain in full (rest from reference TRBV7-6 and TRBJ2-1): GAGVSQSPRYKVTKRGQDVALRCDPISGHVSLYWYRQALGQGPEFLTYFNYEAQQDKSGLPNDRFSAERPEGSISTLTIQRTEQRDSAMYRCASSSREREAEQFFGPGTRLTVL.

V gene TRBV7-2 combines with J gene TRBJ1-1; 7 bases are a match to TRBD1. This CDR3 has 15 amino acids. Unmatched junction bases numbered 2, after V lost 0 bases and J lost 1 base. The germline gives CDR1 SGHTA, CDR2 FQGNSA. This CDR3 is CASSLAGTANTEAFF. The CDR3 bases are TGTGCCAGCAGCTTAGCCGGGACAGCGAACACTGAAGCTTTCTTT. Using reference TRBV7-2 and TRBJ1-1 for the parts outside the CDR3, the full variable domain is GAGVSQSPSNKVTEKGKDVELRCDPISGHTALYWYRQSLGQGLEFLIYFQGNSAPDKSGLPSDRFSAERTGGSVSTLTIQRTQQEDSAVYLCASSLAGTANTEAFFGQGTRLTVV.

The rearrangement links TRBV5-4 to TRBJ2-2; 8 bases align to TRBD2. The CDR3 runs 17 residues. Trimming took 4 bases from V and 4 from J; bases not matched to a gene: 12. Germline loops: CDR1 SGHNT, CDR2 YYREEE (reference sequence). The CDR3: CASSPEAGVSGTGELFF. CDR3 nucleotides: TGTGCCAGCAGCCCAGAAGCGGGGGTGAGTGGCACCGGGGAGCTGTTTTTT.

V is TRBV14 and J is TRBJ2-7; TRBD2 is a possible D gene (6 bases). CDR1 is SGHDN, CDR2 FVKESK, per germline. The CDR3 runs to 13 residues. Deletions cut 4 bases from V and 1 base from J, with 8 bases between. CDR3: CASSLAGSYEQYF. CDR3 nucleotides: TGTGCCAGCAGCCTGGCGGGGTCCTACGAGCAGTACTTC. Drawing the rest from reference TRBV14 and TRBJ2-7, the complete variable domain is EAGVTQFPSHSVIEKGQTVTLRCDPISGHDNLYWYRRVMGKEIKFLLHFVKESKQDESGMPNNRFLAERTGGTYSTLKVQPAELEDSGVYFCASSLAGSYEQYFGPGTRLTVT.

The DNA for the CDR3 is TGTGCCAGCAGTCTCCAGGGCCCTGGTGGAAACACCATATATTTT. Residues: CASSLQGPGGNTIYF. The chain is built from TRBV6-6 and TRBJ1-3, with TRBD1 as a possible D gene (5 bases). This CDR3 contains 15 residues. Germline CDR1 reads MNHNY; CDR2 reads SVGAGI (reference sequence). The ends were cut back, 5 bases at V and 3 bases at J, with 14 bases in the middle.

The chain carries TRBV18 and TRBJ1-1; D possibly corresponds to TRBD1 (6 bases). Trimming cost V 6 bases and J 1 base, with 15 bases left between them. This CDR3 contains 15 residues. Germline CDR1 reads KGHSH; CDR2 reads LQKENI. CDR3 bases: TGTGCCAGCTCGCAAACCACAGGGACGAACACTGAAGCTTTCTTT. Amino acid sequence: CASSQTTGTNTEAFF.

The DNA of the CDR3 is TGTGCCAGCAGCACCCTCAGCGGGAGTCGGTACAATGAGCAGTTCTTC. Residues: CASSTLSGSRYNEQFF. The V gene is TRBV9, the J gene TRBJ2-1; TRBD2 aligns across 8 bases. CDR1 and CDR2 from the germline V gene are SGDLS and YYNGEE. This CDR3 comprises 16 residues. After removal of 4 bases from V and 4 bases from J, the junction contained 10 bases not matched to a gene.